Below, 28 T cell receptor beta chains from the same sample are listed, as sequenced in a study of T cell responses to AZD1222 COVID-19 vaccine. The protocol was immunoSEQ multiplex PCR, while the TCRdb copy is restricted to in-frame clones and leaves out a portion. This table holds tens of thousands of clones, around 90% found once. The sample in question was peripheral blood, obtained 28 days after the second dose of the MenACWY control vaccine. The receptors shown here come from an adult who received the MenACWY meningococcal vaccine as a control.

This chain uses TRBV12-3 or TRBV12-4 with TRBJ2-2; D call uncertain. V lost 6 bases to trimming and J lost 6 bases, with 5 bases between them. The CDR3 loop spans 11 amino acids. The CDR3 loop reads CASRVAGELFF. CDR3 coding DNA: TGTGCCAGCAGGGTGGCCGGGGAGCTGTTTTTT.

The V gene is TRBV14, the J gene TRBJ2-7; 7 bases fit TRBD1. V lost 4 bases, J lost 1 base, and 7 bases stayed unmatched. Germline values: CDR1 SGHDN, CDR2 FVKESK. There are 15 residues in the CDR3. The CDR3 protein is CASSRTGLLSYEQYF. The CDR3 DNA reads TGTGCCAGCAGCCGGACAGGCCTTTTATCCTACGAGCAGTACTTC.

CDR3 sequence: CASSFGRTQETQYF. CDR3 bases: TGTGCCAGCAGCTTTGGACGGACACAAGAGACCCAGTACTTC. V usage is TRBV7-8 and J usage is TRBJ2-5, with TRBD1 as a possible D gene (5 bases). CDR1 and CDR2 (germline): SGHVS, FQNEAQ. The CDR3 extends over 14 amino acids. Trimming shortened V by 3 bases and J by 2 bases, and 10 bases separated the two germline ends.

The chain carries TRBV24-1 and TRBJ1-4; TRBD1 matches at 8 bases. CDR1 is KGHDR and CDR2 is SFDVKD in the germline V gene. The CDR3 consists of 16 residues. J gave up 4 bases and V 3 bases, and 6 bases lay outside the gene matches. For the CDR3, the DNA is TGTGCCACCAGTGATCGGCAGGGGGCGGATAATGAAAAACTGTTTTTT. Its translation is CATSDRQGADNEKLFF.

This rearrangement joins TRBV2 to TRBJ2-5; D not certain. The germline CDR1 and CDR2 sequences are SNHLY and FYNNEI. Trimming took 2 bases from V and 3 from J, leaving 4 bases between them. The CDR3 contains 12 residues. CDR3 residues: CASSEQKETQYF. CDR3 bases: TGTGCCAGCAGTGAACAGAAAGAGACCCAGTACTTC.

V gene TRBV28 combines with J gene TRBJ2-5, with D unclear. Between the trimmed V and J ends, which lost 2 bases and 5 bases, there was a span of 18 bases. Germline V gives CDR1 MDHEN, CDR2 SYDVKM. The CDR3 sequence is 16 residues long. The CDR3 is CASSLVSGPGFETQYF. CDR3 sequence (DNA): TGTGCCAGCAGTTTAGTTTCGGGCCCGGGCTTCGAGACCCAGTACTTC.

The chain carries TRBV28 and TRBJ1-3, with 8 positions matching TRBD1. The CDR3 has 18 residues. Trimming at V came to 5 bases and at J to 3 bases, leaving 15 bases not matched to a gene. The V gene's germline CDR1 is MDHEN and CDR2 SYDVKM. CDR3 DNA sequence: TGTGCCAGCAGTATTATTTCACCGGACAGGGCGTTTGGAAACACCATATATTTT. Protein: CASSIISPDRAFGNTIYF.

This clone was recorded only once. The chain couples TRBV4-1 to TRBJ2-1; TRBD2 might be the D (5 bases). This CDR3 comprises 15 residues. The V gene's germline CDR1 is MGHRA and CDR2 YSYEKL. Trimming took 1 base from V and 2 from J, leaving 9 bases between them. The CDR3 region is CASSQAGSPYNEQFF. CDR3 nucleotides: TGCGCCAGCAGCCAAGCGGGGAGCCCCTACAATGAGCAGTTCTTC.

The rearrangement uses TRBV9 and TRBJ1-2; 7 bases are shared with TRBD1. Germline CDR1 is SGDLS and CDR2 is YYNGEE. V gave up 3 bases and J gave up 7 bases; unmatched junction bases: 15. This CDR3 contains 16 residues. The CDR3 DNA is TGTGCCAGCAGCGCGACAGGGCGAGGGTTAATTAGTGGCTACACCTTC. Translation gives CASSATGRGLISGYTF.

CDR3 residues: CASSLAGSGQGITEAFF. CDR3 bases: TGCGCCAGCAGCTTGGCCGGGTCCGGACAGGGGATAACTGAAGCTTTCTTT. The chain is built from TRBV5-1 and TRBJ1-1, with 9 bases fitting TRBD1. Per germline, CDR1 SGHRS and CDR2 YFSETQ. This CDR3 is 17 amino acids long. V was clipped by 0 bases and J by 5 bases; unmatched bases: 11.

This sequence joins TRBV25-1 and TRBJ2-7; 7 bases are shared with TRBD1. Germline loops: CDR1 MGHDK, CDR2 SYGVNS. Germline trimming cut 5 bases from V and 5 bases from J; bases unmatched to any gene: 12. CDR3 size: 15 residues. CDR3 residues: CASSPENRGVHEQYF. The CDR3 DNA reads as TGTGCCAGCAGTCCCGAAAACAGGGGAGTCCACGAGCAGTACTTC.

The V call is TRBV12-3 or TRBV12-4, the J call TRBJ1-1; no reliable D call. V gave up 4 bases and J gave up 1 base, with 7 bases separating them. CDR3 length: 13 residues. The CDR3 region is CASSSGRNTEAFF. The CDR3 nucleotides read TGTGCCAGCAGTTCGGGCAGGAACACTGAAGCTTTCTTT.

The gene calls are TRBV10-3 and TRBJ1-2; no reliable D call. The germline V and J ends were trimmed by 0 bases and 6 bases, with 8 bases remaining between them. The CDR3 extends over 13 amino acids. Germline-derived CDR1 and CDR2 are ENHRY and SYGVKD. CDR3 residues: CAISESDRNGYTF. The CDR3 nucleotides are TGTGCCATCAGTGAGTCAGATAGAAATGGCTACACCTTC.

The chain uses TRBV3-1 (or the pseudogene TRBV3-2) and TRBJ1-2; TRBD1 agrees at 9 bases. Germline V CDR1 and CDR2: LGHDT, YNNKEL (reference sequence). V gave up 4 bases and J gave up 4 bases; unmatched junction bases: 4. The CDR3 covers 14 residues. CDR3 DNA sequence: TGTGCCAGCAGCCGCGGACAGGGGCCCTATGGCTACACCTTC. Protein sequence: CASSRGQGPYGYTF.

This CDR3 reads CASSLGSGGASPLHF. CDR3 coding DNA: TGTGCCAGCAGCTTAGGGTCAGGGGGCGCTTCACCCCTCCACTTT. The V and J genes are TRBV11-2 and TRBJ1-6; the match to TRBD1 covers 8 bases. Per the germline V gene, CDR1 is SGHAT and CDR2 is FQNNGV. This CDR3 has 15 amino acids. Trimming cost V 1 base and J 9 bases; bases outside gene matches: 5.

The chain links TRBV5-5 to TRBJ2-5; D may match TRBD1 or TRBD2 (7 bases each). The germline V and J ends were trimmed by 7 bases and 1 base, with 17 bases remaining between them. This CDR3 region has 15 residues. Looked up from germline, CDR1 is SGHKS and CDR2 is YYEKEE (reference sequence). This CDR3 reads CASAFQGGTQETQYF. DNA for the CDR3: TGTGCCAGCGCTTTCCAGGGGGGGACCCAAGAGACCCAGTACTTC. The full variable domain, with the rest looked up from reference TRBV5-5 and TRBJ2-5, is DAGVTQSPTHLIKTRGQQVTLRCSPISGHKSVSWYQQVLGQGPQFIFQYYEKEERGRGNFPDRFSARQFPNYSSELNVNALLLGDSALYLCASAFQGGTQETQYFGPGTRLLVL.

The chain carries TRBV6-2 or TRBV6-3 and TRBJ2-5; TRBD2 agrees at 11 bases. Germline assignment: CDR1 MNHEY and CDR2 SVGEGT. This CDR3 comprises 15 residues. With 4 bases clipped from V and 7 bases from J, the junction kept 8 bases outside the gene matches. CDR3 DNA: TGTGCCAGCAGTTCAGGGACTAGCGGAGGCTTGACCCAGTACTTC. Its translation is CASSSGTSGGLTQYF.

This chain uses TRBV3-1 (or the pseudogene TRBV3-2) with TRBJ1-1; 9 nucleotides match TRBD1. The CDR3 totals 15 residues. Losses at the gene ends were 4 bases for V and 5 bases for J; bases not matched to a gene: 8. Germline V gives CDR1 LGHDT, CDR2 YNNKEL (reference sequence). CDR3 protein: CASSPDTGGWTEAFF. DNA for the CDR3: TGTGCCAGCAGCCCTGATACAGGGGGCTGGACTGAAGCTTTCTTT.

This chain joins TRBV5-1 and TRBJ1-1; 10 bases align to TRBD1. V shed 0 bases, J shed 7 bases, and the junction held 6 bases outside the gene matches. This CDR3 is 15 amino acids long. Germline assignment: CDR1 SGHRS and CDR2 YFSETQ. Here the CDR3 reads CASSLEPGTGVEAFF. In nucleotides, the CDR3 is TGCGCCAGCAGCTTGGAGCCTGGGACAGGGGTTGAAGCTTTCTTT.

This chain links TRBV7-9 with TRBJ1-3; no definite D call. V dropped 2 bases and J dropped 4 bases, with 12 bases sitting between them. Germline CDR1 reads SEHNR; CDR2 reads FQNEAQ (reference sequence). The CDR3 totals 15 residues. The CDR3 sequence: CASSLLARPGNTIYF. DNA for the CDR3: TGTGCCAGCAGCTTACTGGCCCGACCGGGAAACACCATATATTTT.

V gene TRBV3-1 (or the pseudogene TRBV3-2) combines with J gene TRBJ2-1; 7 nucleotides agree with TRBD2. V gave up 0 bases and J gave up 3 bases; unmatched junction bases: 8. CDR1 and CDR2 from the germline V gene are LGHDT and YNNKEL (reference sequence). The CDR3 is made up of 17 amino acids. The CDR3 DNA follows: TGTGCCAGCAGCCAAGATAAGACTAAGCGGGGCTACAATGAGCAGTTCTTC. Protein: CASSQDKTKRGYNEQFF.

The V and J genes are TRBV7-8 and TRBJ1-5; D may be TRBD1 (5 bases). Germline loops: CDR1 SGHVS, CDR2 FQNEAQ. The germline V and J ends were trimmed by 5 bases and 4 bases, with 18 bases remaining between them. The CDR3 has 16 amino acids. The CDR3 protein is CASSAGLEGFNQPQHF. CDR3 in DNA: TGTGCCAGCAGCGCGGGTCTTGAGGGGTTTAATCAGCCCCAGCATTTT.

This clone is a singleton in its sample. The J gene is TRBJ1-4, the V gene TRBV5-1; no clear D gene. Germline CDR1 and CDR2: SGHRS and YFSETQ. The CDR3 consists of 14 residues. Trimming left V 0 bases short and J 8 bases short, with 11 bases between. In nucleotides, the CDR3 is TGCGCCAGCAGCTTGGCCGGTCGAGGGGAAAAACTGTTTTTT. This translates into CASSLAGRGEKLFF.

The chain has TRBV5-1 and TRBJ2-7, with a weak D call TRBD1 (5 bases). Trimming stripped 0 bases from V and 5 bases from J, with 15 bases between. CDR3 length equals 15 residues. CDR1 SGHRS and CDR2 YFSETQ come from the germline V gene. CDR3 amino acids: CASSLEDISVDEQYF. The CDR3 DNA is TGCGCCAGCAGCTTGGAGGACATCTCAGTGGACGAGCAGTACTTC.

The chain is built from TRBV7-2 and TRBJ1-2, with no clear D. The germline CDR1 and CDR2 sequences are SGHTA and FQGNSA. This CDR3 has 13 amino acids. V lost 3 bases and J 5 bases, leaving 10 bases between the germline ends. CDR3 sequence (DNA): TGTGCCAGCAGCTTTGGGGTAGATTATGGCTACACCTTC. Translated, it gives CASSFGVDYGYTF.

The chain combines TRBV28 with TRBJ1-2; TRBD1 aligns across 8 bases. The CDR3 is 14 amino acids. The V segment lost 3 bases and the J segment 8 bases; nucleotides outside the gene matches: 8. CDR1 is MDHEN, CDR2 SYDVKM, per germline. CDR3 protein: CASSLGRGHVGYTF. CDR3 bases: TGTGCCAGCAGTTTGGGCAGGGGGCACGTCGGCTACACCTTC.

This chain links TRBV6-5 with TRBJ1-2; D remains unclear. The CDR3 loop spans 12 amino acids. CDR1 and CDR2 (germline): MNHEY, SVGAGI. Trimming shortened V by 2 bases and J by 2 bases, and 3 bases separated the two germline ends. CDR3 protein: CASSYANYGYTF. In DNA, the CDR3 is TGTGCCAGCAGTTACGCCAACTATGGCTACACCTTC.

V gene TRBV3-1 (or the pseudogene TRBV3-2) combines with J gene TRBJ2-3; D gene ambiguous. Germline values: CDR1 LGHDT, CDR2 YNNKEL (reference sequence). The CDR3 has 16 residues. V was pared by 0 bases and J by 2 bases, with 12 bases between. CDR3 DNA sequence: TGTGCCAGCAGCCAAGAGGGGTACAGACTCACAGATACGCAGTATTTT. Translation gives CASSQEGYRLTDTQYF.